This section outlines one TCR beta chain sequence together with its context. Its specificity is not known. This sample was taken from a study of CXCR3-negative and CXCR3-positive naive CD8 T cells. The authors prepared UMI-labeled TRB cDNA libraries by 5' RACE. From the 5' RACE reads, TCRdb lists one entry per CDR3 protein and no DNA. The sample has about 110,000 distinct CDR3 sequences. Whole-study results and caveats: For CXCR3-positive naive cells, TRB CDR3s were more hydrophobic than those of CXCR3-negative naive cells. Cryopreserved PBMCs had partly decreased CXCR3 expression; fresh PBMCs were used in most assays.

Germline CDR1 DFQATT, CDR2 SNEGSKA (reference sequence). The CDR3 consists of 13 residues. Those CD8+ T cells considered naive were CD45RO-CCR7+CD27+CD95-. The V call is TRBV20-1, the J call TRBJ1-1; TCRdb names TRBD1, which stays unverified in the absence of DNA. The TCR sequence derives from a human donor in good health. Some clones in this sample may be carry-over from other donors' samples. Sequenced sample: naive CXCR3+ CD8+ T cells from blood. Subset given: CD45RO-CCR7+CD27+CD95- naive CD8+ T cells expressing CXCR3 (TNR3+). The CDR3 spells CSARPTGITEAFF.